This T cell receptor beta chain was documented in a study of PD-L1 blockade in urothelial cancer. About the research overall: Patients initiated atezolizumab at some point between 2013 and 2015 at 1,200 mg intravenously every 3 weeks. Chemotherapy regimens numbering 0 to 3 had been given to patients.

Documented time point: peripheral blood 6 weeks after treatment start. Using immunoSEQ multiplex PCR, the repertoire was profiled, and TCRdb retains in-frame clones only, with some absent. The sample includes under 85,000 clones, 75% to 95% seen only once; the top ten take 0.7% to 0.9%. CDR3 size: 14 residues. CDR1 and CDR2 (germline): MGHDK, SYGVNS. V lost 5 bases and J lost 4, with 11 bases in between. The input for sequencing was PBMCs, taken around atezolizumab (anti-PD-L1) treatment. The TCR sequence derives from a woman of 80 years or more with urothelial cancer. This chain uses TRBV25-1 with TRBJ1-4, with D hard to call. CDR3: CASSPWPNNEKLFF. In nucleotides, the CDR3 is TGTGCCAGCAGTCCTTGGCCGAATAATGAAAAACTGTTTTTT.